These 10 T cell receptor beta chains originate from one sample sequenced in a study of blood T cell repertoires in COVID-19. Profiling relied on immunoSEQ multiplex PCR, and the TCRdb table lists in-frame clones only, not all of them. Of roughly 140,000 clones listed, roughly four fifths are singletons. Sequencing was done on a sample of peripheral blood. These receptors all stem from a woman of 80 years or more with acute or convalescent COVID-19.

The CDR3, as DNA: TGTGCCAGCAGCCAGGGGGGACAGGAACCCGAGCAGTACTTC. Encoded protein: CASSQGGQEPEQYF. The chain combines TRBV4-2 with TRBJ2-7, with 8 bases fitting TRBD1. CDR1 is LGHNA, CDR2 YNFKEQ, per germline. The CDR3 extends over 14 amino acids. Unmatched junction bases numbered 7, after V lost 3 bases and J lost 6 bases.

The genes are TRBV6-5 and TRBJ1-1; 9 nucleotides agree with TRBD1. Looked up from germline, CDR1 is MNHEY and CDR2 is SVGAGI. The CDR3 sequence is 15 residues long. V was pared by 6 bases and J by 1 base, with 6 bases of the junction left unmatched. In DNA form, the CDR3 reads TGTGCCAGCAGAACAGGGGGCGCGGGGAACACTGAAGCTTTCTTT. Its translation is CASRTGGAGNTEAFF.

The chain combines TRBV3-1 (or the pseudogene TRBV3-2) with TRBJ1-5; D gene uncertain. Looked up from germline, CDR1 is LGHDT and CDR2 is YNNKEL (reference sequence). CDR3 length: 12 amino acids. Trimming took 1 base from V and 5 from J, leaving 3 bases between them. DNA of the CDR3: TGTGCCAGCAGCCAAGCTTATCAGCCCCAGCATTTT. Its translation: CASSQAYQPQHF.

This sequence joins TRBV2 and TRBJ1-1, with D possibly being TRBD1 (5 bases). CDR3 length: 14 amino acids. V was clipped by 11 bases and J by 2 bases, with 18 bases between them. CDR1 and CDR2 from the germline V gene are SNHLY and FYNNEI. CDR3 sequence reads: CAGNSGLLNTEAFF. The CDR3 bases are TGTGCCGGAAATTCGGGACTCCTTAACACTGAAGCTTTCTTT.

The rearrangement links TRBV5-1 to TRBJ1-3, with D perhaps TRBD1 (5 bases). Germline V gene lookup returns CDR1 SGHRS and CDR2 YFSETQ. The CDR3 spans 16 residues. The V gene lost 0 bases and the J gene lost 0 bases, with 10 bases spanning the gap. The CDR3, as DNA: TGCGCCAGCAGCTTGGACGGGGGACCCTCTGGAAACACCATATATTTT. This translates into CASSLDGGPSGNTIYF.

This chain uses TRBV6-6 with TRBJ1-1, with 10 bases fitting TRBD1. CDR1 MNHNY and CDR2 SVGAGI come from the germline V gene (reference sequence). The CDR3 sequence is 14 residues long. J gave up 7 bases and V 5 bases, and 7 bases lay outside the gene matches. In nucleotides, the CDR3 is TGTGCCAGCAGTACGGGACAGGGGATGTTTGAAGCTTTCTTT. Residues: CASSTGQGMFEAFF.

The chain uses TRBV5-6 and TRBJ2-5; D is perhaps TRBD2 (5 bases). CDR1 is SGHDT and CDR2 is YYEEEE in the germline V gene. This CDR3 contains 12 residues. Deletions cut 2 bases from V and 5 bases from J, with 7 bases between. CDR3 loop: CASSFSGETQYF. CDR3 DNA sequence: TGTGCCAGCAGCTTTTCGGGGGAGACCCAGTACTTC.

The DNA for the CDR3 is TGTGCCAGCAGGCCCGAAAGACAGGGCGGTGGCGAGCAGTACTTC. This sequence encodes CASRPERQGGGEQYF. The V and J genes are TRBV6-5 and TRBJ2-7, with 7 bases fitting TRBD1. Per germline, CDR1 MNHEY and CDR2 SVGAGI. With V trimmed by 6 bases and J by 6 bases, 14 bases remained unmatched. The length of the CDR3 is 15 residues.

The V call is TRBV7-9, the J call TRBJ2-7; D is uncertain. Trimming took 2 bases from V and 3 from J, leaving 11 bases between them. Germline V gene sequence: CDR1 SEHNR, CDR2 FQNEAQ (reference sequence). This CDR3 contains 14 residues. In nucleotides, the CDR3 is TGTGCCAGCAGCTTATTGGGCAAAAACTACGAGCAGTACTTC. Amino acids: CASSLLGKNYEQYF.

This chain links TRBV12-3 or TRBV12-4 with TRBJ1-3; a weak D match, TRBD1 (5 bases). This CDR3 is built from 13 residues. V dropped 6 bases and J dropped 6 bases, with 12 bases sitting between them. In DNA, the CDR3 is TGTGCCAGCAGGGTACAGGTAGTAAACACCATATATTTT. Protein product: CASRVQVVNTIYF.